A single sample is the source of the 31 T cell receptor beta chains below, sequenced in a study of cytomegalovirus exposure and HLA in healthy donors. Libraries were prepared by immunoSEQ multiplex PCR; TCRdb keeps only in-frame clonotypes and omits some of them. The sample has about 120,000 clones; around 89% are singletons. Sequencing used PBMCs. These receptor sequences come from a young woman in good health and CMV-seropositive.

The chain uses TRBV19 and TRBJ1-2; 10 positions agree with TRBD1. The CDR3 is 13 amino acids. Germline-derived CDR1 and CDR2 are LNHDA and SQIVND (reference sequence). After removal of 7 bases from V and 7 bases from J, the junction contained 6 bases not matched to a gene. The DNA for the CDR3 is TGTGCCAGTATTTTGACAGGGGGCGGTGGCTACACCTTC. This sequence encodes CASILTGGGGYTF.

This chain joins TRBV11-2 and TRBJ1-4, with TRBD1 identical over 8 bases. This CDR3 contains 16 residues. V lost 1 base to trimming and J lost 10 bases; unmatched junction nucleotides: 11. CDR1 is SGHAT, CDR2 FQNNGV, per germline. This CDR3 is CASSLVVAGGDGKLFF. The CDR3 DNA sequence: TGTGCCAGCAGCTTAGTGGTCGCAGGGGGCGATGGAAAACTGTTTTTT. The full variable domain, its missing parts supplied by reference TRBV11-2 and TRBJ1-4, is EAGVAQSPRYKIIEKRQSVAFWCNPISGHATLYWYQQILGQGPKLLIQFQNNGVVDDSQLPKDRFSAERLKGVDSTLKIQPAKLEDSAVYLCASSLVVAGGDGKLFFGSGTQLSVL.

The chain combines TRBV4-2 with TRBJ1-6, with TRBD1 matching over 7 bases. The junction had 0 bases not matched to a gene; V was cut back by 0 bases and J by 7 bases. The CDR3 extends over 14 amino acids. The germline CDR1 and CDR2 sequences are LGHNA and YNFKEQ. CDR3 amino acids: CASSQDRGNSPLHF. The CDR3 coding sequence is TGTGCCAGCAGCCAAGACAGGGGGAATTCACCCCTCCACTTT.

The count of this clone is one. The gene calls are TRBV6-5 and TRBJ2-7; possibly TRBD1 for D (5 bases). Trimming left V 6 bases short and J 4 bases short, with 13 bases between. CDR3 length: 13 residues. Germline V gene data show CDR1 as MNHEY and CDR2 as SVGAGI. CDR3 DNA: TGTGCCAGCAGACTCAGGGATTCTTACGAGCAGTACTTC. It codes for CASRLRDSYEQYF.

The V gene is TRBV6-5, the J gene TRBJ1-1; 7 bases line up with TRBD1. This CDR3 is built from 15 residues. Per germline, CDR1 MNHEY and CDR2 SVGAGI. The V segment lost 0 bases and the J segment 1 base; nucleotides outside the gene matches: 2. The CDR3: CASSYSAGGNTEAFF. In DNA form, the CDR3 reads TGTGCCAGCAGTTACTCGGCAGGGGGGAACACTGAAGCTTTCTTT.

The chain links TRBV2 to TRBJ1-4; 7 nucleotides line up with TRBD1. The CDR3 is 15 amino acids. V gave up 7 bases and J gave up 2 bases; unmatched junction bases: 7. Per the germline V gene, CDR1 is SNHLY and CDR2 is FYNNEI. This CDR3 is CASKPRGLTNEKLFF. The CDR3 nucleotides are TGTGCCAGCAAACCGAGGGGGCTTACTAATGAAAAACTGTTTTTT.

This rearrangement joins TRBV6-6 to TRBJ2-7; 10 positions match TRBD2. This CDR3 is 15 amino acids long. After removal of 6 bases from V and 7 bases from J, the junction contained 12 bases not matched to a gene. Per the germline V gene, CDR1 is MNHNY and CDR2 is SVGAGI (reference sequence). The CDR3 nucleotides are TGTGCCAGCAGGCAAGGGGGCCTAGCGGGAGTTGAGCAGTACTTC. Its protein is CASRQGGLAGVEQYF.

The chain has TRBV6-6 and TRBJ1-6, with D perhaps matching TRBD1 (6 bases). From germline, CDR1 is MNHNY and CDR2 SVGAGI (reference sequence). Deletions cut 5 bases from V and 6 bases from J, with 8 bases between. CDR3 length: 13 residues. The CDR3 loop reads CASSRTVNSPLHF. In nucleotides, the CDR3 is TGTGCCAGCAGTCGGACAGTTAATTCACCCCTCCACTTT.

This clone is a singleton in its sample. The chain recombines TRBV15 with TRBJ2-1, with TRBD2 matching over 8 bases. The germline V gene has CDR1 LNHNV and CDR2 YYDKDF (reference sequence). The CDR3 runs to 11 residues. The DNA for the CDR3 is TGTGGAGCGGGAGCTGACAATGAGCAGTTCTTC. Its protein is CGAGADNEQFF.

This chain connects TRBV2 to TRBJ2-7; 7 bases line up with TRBD2. This CDR3 has 13 amino acids. The ends lost 6 bases at V and 4 bases at J; junction bases unmatched: 6. The V gene's germline CDR1 is SNHLY and CDR2 FYNNEI. This chain's CDR3 is CASRSEGGYEQYF. CDR3 DNA: TGTGCCAGCAGAAGTGAGGGAGGGTACGAGCAGTACTTC.

The chain couples TRBV15 to TRBJ2-7; 9 positions agree with TRBD1. Germline V gene lookup returns CDR1 LNHNV and CDR2 YYDKDF (reference sequence). The ends lost 1 base at V and 2 bases at J; junction bases unmatched: 0. The CDR3 has 14 residues. For the CDR3, the DNA is TGTGCCACCAGCAGAGGACAGGGGGCCTACGAGCAGTACTTC. This gives the protein CATSRGQGAYEQYF.

In its sample, this clone was seen once. This rearrangement joins TRBV19 to TRBJ1-5; 9 nucleotides match TRBD1. The length of the CDR3 is 14 residues. The ends lost 10 bases at V and 6 bases at J; junction bases unmatched: 10. CDR1 is LNHDA, CDR2 SQIVND, per germline (reference sequence). CDR3 residues: CATEDRGISQPQHF. As DNA, the CDR3 is TGTGCCACCGAGGACAGGGGAATAAGTCAGCCCCAGCATTTT. The full variable domain, with the rest looked up from reference TRBV19 and TRBJ1-5, is DGGITQSPKYLFRKEGQNVTLSCEQNLNHDAMYWYRQDPGQGLRLIYYSQIVNDFQKGDIAEGYSVSREKKESFPLTVTSAQKNPTAFYLCATEDRGISQPQHFGDGTRLSIL.

This chain links TRBV7-9 with TRBJ2-3; 11 bases fit TRBD2. Germline values: CDR1 SEHNR, CDR2 FQNEAQ (reference sequence). The CDR3 has 18 residues. Trimming at V came to 5 bases and at J to 0 bases, leaving 10 bases not matched to a gene. Here the CDR3 DNA reads TGTGCCAGCAGCATACCTAGCGGGAGGTACCCTAGCACAGATACGCAGTATTTT. This translates into CASSIPSGRYPSTDTQYF.

A word on this clone: Other DNA sequences in this specimen translate into the identical CDR3. The chain has TRBV5-1 and TRBJ1-1; D is unclear. Trimming shortened V by 0 bases and J by 1 base, and 4 bases separated the two germline ends. The CDR3 has 13 amino acids. The germline V gene encodes CDR1 SGHRS and CDR2 YFSETQ. The CDR3 DNA is TGCGCCAGCAGCTTGGACAAGAACACTGAAGCTTTCTTT. It yields the protein CASSLDKNTEAFF.

For the CDR3, the DNA is TGTGCCAGCAGTGCCGGGACTAGTTCCACAGATACGCAGTATTTT. Its protein is CASSAGTSSTDTQYF. The V and J genes are TRBV2 and TRBJ2-3; 8 nucleotides agree with TRBD2. The J segment lost 2 bases and the V segment lost 4 bases, leaving 5 bases of the junction unmatched. This CDR3 contains 15 residues. Germline V gives CDR1 SNHLY, CDR2 FYNNEI.

The CDR3 nucleotides read TGTGCCAGCAGCTTAGGAATGGGGCCATCCTACGAGCAGTACTTC. It translates to CASSLGMGPSYEQYF. The J gene is TRBJ2-7, the V gene TRBV7-2; tentative D call: TRBD1 (5 bases). The CDR3 is 15 amino acids. V dropped 1 base and J dropped 1 base, with 11 bases sitting between them. Germline V gene sequence: CDR1 SGHTA, CDR2 FQGNSA.

The chain carries TRBV15 and TRBJ2-7; 8 bases agree with TRBD1. This CDR3 is 14 amino acids long. The trim removed 2 bases at V and 2 bases at J, leaving 2 bases unmatched. Germline values: CDR1 LNHNV, CDR2 YYDKDF (reference sequence). The CDR3 nucleotides read TGTGCCACCAGCAGAATGGGACAGGCCTACGAGCAGTACTTC. Its protein product is CATSRMGQAYEQYF.

This clone appeared once. V and J are TRBV30 and TRBJ2-1; 12 nucleotides agree with TRBD2. Per germline, CDR1 GTSNPN and CDR2 SVGIG (reference sequence). This CDR3 has 15 residues. J lost 10 bases, V lost 3 bases, and 10 bases had no gene match. In DNA form, the CDR3 reads TGTGCCTGGAGCCTCCTAGCGGGAGGGCCGAAGGAGCAGTTCTTC. Translated, it gives CAWSLLAGGPKEQFF.

The chain couples TRBV9 to TRBJ2-1; a weak D match, TRBD2 (6 bases). Per the germline V gene, CDR1 is SGDLS and CDR2 is YYNGEE. The V and J ends lost 2 bases and 5 bases respectively, with 14 bases between them. The CDR3 has 15 amino acids. The CDR3 spells CASSVGGTANNEQFF. The DNA of the CDR3 is TGTGCCAGCAGCGTGGGAGGAACAGCAAACAATGAGCAGTTCTTC. Full variable domain (rest looked up from reference TRBV9 and TRBJ2-1): DSGVTQTPKHLITATGQRVTLRCSPRSGDLSVYWYQQSLDQGLQFLIQYYNGEERAKGNILERFSAQQFPDLHSELNLSSLELGDSALYFCASSVGGTANNEQFFGPGTRLTVL.

The V and J genes are TRBV18 and TRBJ2-5, with 9 bases identical to TRBD1. After removal of 3 bases from V and 7 bases from J, the junction contained 12 bases not matched to a gene. Germline V CDR1 and CDR2: KGHSH, LQKENI. CDR3 length: 16 amino acids. The CDR3 coding sequence is TGTGCCAGCTCACCGCCCTCTGGGGACAGGGAGGGGACCCAGTACTTC. Translation: CASSPPSGDREGTQYF.

The genes are TRBV9 and TRBJ1-1; no clear D gene. V was clipped by 0 bases and J by 7 bases, with 7 bases between them. CDR1 is SGDLS, CDR2 YYNGEE, per germline. The CDR3 extends over 12 amino acids. CDR3 in DNA: TGTGCCAGCAGCGTAGTGGGCAGTGAAGCTTTCTTT. Its translation: CASSVVGSEAFF.

This sequence joins TRBV9 and TRBJ2-2; 7 bases line up with TRBD1. From germline, CDR1 is SGDLS and CDR2 YYNGEE. The junction had 5 bases not matched to a gene; V was cut back by 0 bases and J by 6 bases. The CDR3 has 15 amino acids. The CDR3 DNA reads as TGTGCCAGCAGCGTAGACAGGGGTGGCTCCGGGGAGCTGTTTTTT. Residues: CASSVDRGGSGELFF. Drawing the rest from reference TRBV9 and TRBJ2-2, the complete variable domain is DSGVTQTPKHLITATGQRVTLRCSPRSGDLSVYWYQQSLDQGLQFLIQYYNGEERAKGNILERFSAQQFPDLHSELNLSSLELGDSALYFCASSVDRGGSGELFFGEGSRLTVL.

This chain uses TRBV30 with TRBJ1-4, with D uncertain. This CDR3 region has 15 residues. Per the germline V gene, CDR1 is GTSNPN and CDR2 is SVGIG (reference sequence). Trimming removed 1 base from V and 0 bases from J, with 9 bases in between. CDR3 DNA sequence: TGTGCCTGGAGTGACCTACAGACAACTAATGAAAAACTGTTTTTT. Its translation: CAWSDLQTTNEKLFF.

The J gene is TRBJ2-5, the V gene TRBV5-1; 13 bases line up with TRBD2. The junction had 4 bases not matched to a gene; V was cut back by 4 bases and J by 4 bases. CDR1 and CDR2 from the germline V gene are SGHRS and YFSETQ. The CDR3 totals 15 residues. The CDR3 DNA sequence: TGCGCCAGCAGCCCGGGGACTAGCGGGGTAGAGACCCAGTACTTC. Its protein is CASSPGTSGVETQYF. Drawing the rest from reference TRBV5-1 and TRBJ2-5, the complete variable domain is KAGVTQTPRYLIKTRGQQVTLSCSPISGHRSVSWYQQTPGQGLQFLFEYFSETQRNKGNFPGRFSGRQFSNSRSEMNVSTLELGDSALYLCASSPGTSGVETQYFGPGTRLLVL.

The V and J genes are TRBV5-1 and TRBJ1-5; no clear D. CDR3 length equals 15 residues. Deletions cut 3 bases from V and 0 bases from J, with 10 bases between. CDR1 is SGHRS, CDR2 YFSETQ, per germline. The CDR3 DNA is TGCGCCAGCAGCTCCGGGATCGATAGCAATCAGCCCCAGCATTTT. Residues: CASSSGIDSNQPQHF. Full variable domain (rest looked up from reference TRBV5-1 and TRBJ1-5): KAGVTQTPRYLIKTRGQQVTLSCSPISGHRSVSWYQQTPGQGLQFLFEYFSETQRNKGNFPGRFSGRQFSNSRSEMNVSTLELGDSALYLCASSSGIDSNQPQHFGDGTRLSIL.

V gene TRBV6-6 combines with J gene TRBJ1-1, with 7 bases lining up with TRBD1. The CDR3 has 16 residues. The V gene end was trimmed by 8 bases and the J gene end by 1 base; junction bases not matched to a gene: 13. Per germline, CDR1 MNHNY and CDR2 SVGAGI (reference sequence). The CDR3 DNA reads as TGTGCCAGCTCCCCCACAGGGGCGAAGAAGAACACTGAAGCTTTCTTT. This codes for CASSPTGAKKNTEAFF.

V is TRBV7-3 and J is TRBJ1-3; unclear D gene. Trimming removed 5 bases from V and 0 bases from J, with 11 bases in between. The CDR3 length is 15 residues. Germline V gives CDR1 SGHTA, CDR2 FQGTGA. The chain's CDR3 is CASSQAPGSGNTIYF. CDR3 nucleotides: TGTGCCAGCAGCCAGGCTCCCGGCTCTGGAAACACCATATATTTT.

This rearrangement joins TRBV11-3 to TRBJ2-5; 10 bases are shared with TRBD2. V was clipped by 4 bases and J by 7 bases; unmatched bases: 12. Germline V lookup: CDR1 SGHNT, CDR2 YENEEA. The CDR3 is made up of 16 amino acids. The CDR3 spells CASSYSPGTSDGTQYF. In nucleotides, the CDR3 is TGTGCCAGCAGCTACTCGCCGGGGACTAGCGATGGGACCCAGTACTTC.

The chain employs TRBV7-2 and TRBJ2-5; 8 bases are shared with TRBD1. Trimming took 3 bases from V and 6 from J; bases not matched to a gene: 6. The CDR3 covers 14 residues. Germline V gene lookup returns CDR1 SGHTA and CDR2 FQGNSA. Written as DNA, the CDR3 is TGTGCCAGCAGCTTCCAGGGGGCCCTCAAGACCCAGTACTTC. This codes for CASSFQGALKTQYF.

This clone is a singleton in its sample. The genes are TRBV14 and TRBJ1-1; D is possibly TRBD1 (6 bases). Deletions cut 0 bases from V and 2 bases from J, with 10 bases between. CDR1 is SGHDN, CDR2 FVKESK, per germline. The CDR3 is 15 amino acids. The CDR3 protein is CASSQDLGTNTEAFF. CDR3 DNA sequence: TGTGCCAGCAGCCAAGATCTTGGGACAAACACTGAAGCTTTCTTT.

The chain has TRBV27 and TRBJ1-5; 8 bases line up with TRBD1. Losses at the gene ends were 5 bases for V and 2 bases for J; bases not matched to a gene: 2. There are 14 residues in the CDR3. Germline CDR1 MNHEY, CDR2 SMNVEV (reference sequence). The CDR3 sequence: CASSQDRGNQPQHF. As DNA, the CDR3 is TGTGCCAGCAGTCAGGACAGGGGCAATCAGCCCCAGCATTTT.